Presented here are 23 T cell receptor beta chains from one specimen sequenced in a study of shared T cell receptors in the human thymus. Sequencing was performed with immunoSEQ multiplex PCR; in TCRdb, only in-frame clones are kept and a portion is missing. This table has hundreds of thousands of clones, 88% appearing once. The sample also formed part of further work on human thymus T cells.

Sequencing input: thymocytes. Receptor source: a boy under three years old with a congenital heart defect.

The chain joins TRBV19 to TRBJ1-4, with 8 bases matching TRBD1. The J segment lost 0 bases and the V segment lost 4 bases, leaving 7 bases of the junction unmatched. The V gene's germline CDR1 is LNHDA and CDR2 SQIVND (reference sequence). The CDR3 covers 17 residues. The CDR3 DNA reads TGTGCCAGTAGTAAGGGACAGGCCTATGCAACTAATGAAAAACTGTTTTTT. It translates to CASSKGQAYATNEKLFF.

The chain couples TRBV6-5 to TRBJ2-3; 10 bases line up with TRBD2. V lost 2 bases, J lost 4 bases, and 6 bases stayed unmatched. There are 16 residues in the CDR3. Germline-derived CDR1 and CDR2 are MNHEY and SVGAGI. The CDR3 region has the DNA TGTGCCAGCAGTTACGAAAGCGGGAGGGCCGCAGATACGCAGTATTTT. It encodes CASSYESGRAADTQYF.

This chain links TRBV7-9 with TRBJ2-3; 9 bases match TRBD1. Germline V gene sequence: CDR1 SEHNR, CDR2 FQNEAQ (reference sequence). The V gene end was trimmed by 5 bases and the J gene end by 4 bases; junction bases not matched to a gene: 4. This CDR3 has 14 residues. The CDR3 region is CASSRDRDSDTQYF. The CDR3 coding sequence is TGTGCCAGCAGCCGGGACAGGGATTCAGATACGCAGTATTTT.

The chain recombines TRBV14 with TRBJ1-3; D unresolved. The CDR3 length is 17 residues. Germline assignment: CDR1 SGHDN and CDR2 FVKESK. V lost 0 bases to trimming and J lost 0 bases, with 12 bases between them. CDR3 loop: CASSQETPRYSGNTIYF. CDR3 DNA: TGTGCCAGCAGCCAAGAAACCCCACGGTACTCTGGAAACACCATATATTTT.

This chain links TRBV27 with TRBJ2-7; TRBD1 aligns across 10 bases. Germline V gene data show CDR1 as MNHEY and CDR2 as SMNVEV (reference sequence). The CDR3 totals 14 residues. V was clipped by 5 bases and J by 3 bases; unmatched bases: 4. CDR3 region: CASSADRGGYEQYF. CDR3 nucleotide sequence: TGTGCCAGCAGTGCGGACAGGGGGGGCTACGAGCAGTACTTC.

The chain recombines TRBV5-5 with TRBJ2-5; no reliable D call. This CDR3 region has 14 residues. V was shortened by 3 bases and J by 4 bases, with 13 bases between the two germline ends. The V gene's germline CDR1 is SGHKS and CDR2 YYEKEE (reference sequence). The CDR3 protein is CASSSIVGIETQYF. The CDR3 DNA is TGTGCCAGCAGCTCGATAGTGGGCATAGAGACCCAGTACTTC.

The chain couples TRBV11-2 to TRBJ1-3; D unclear. The V and J ends lost 5 bases and 1 base respectively, with 21 bases between them. The CDR3 runs 18 residues. CDR1 SGHAT and CDR2 FQNNGV come from the germline V gene. Here the CDR3 reads CASSPGEVSNFSGNTIYF. CDR3 bases: TGTGCCAGCAGCCCCGGGGAAGTATCCAACTTTTCTGGAAACACCATATATTTT.

CDR3 loop: CAWSVLPGYEQFF. The CDR3 DNA sequence: TGTGCCTGGAGCGTACTCCCAGGCTATGAGCAGTTCTTC. The chain recombines TRBV30 with TRBJ2-1, with D hard to call. The germline V gene has CDR1 GTSNPN and CDR2 SVGIG (reference sequence). This CDR3 region has 13 residues. V lost 3 bases and J 8 bases, leaving 14 bases between the germline ends.

This clone was seen more than once but under ten times. V is TRBV18 and J is TRBJ2-3; 11 nucleotides agree with TRBD2. V dropped 4 bases and J dropped 1; count of bases not matched to a gene: 1. Germline V CDR1 and CDR2: KGHSH, LQKENI. The CDR3 extends over 15 amino acids. The chain's CDR3 is CASSQLAGGTDTQYF. CDR3 coding DNA: TGTGCCAGCTCACAACTAGCGGGAGGCACAGATACGCAGTATTTT.

This chain links TRBV4-2 with TRBJ2-3, with a weak D call TRBD1 (6 bases). V dropped 3 bases and J dropped 3 bases, with 13 bases sitting between them. This CDR3 has 15 residues. Looked up from germline, CDR1 is LGHNA and CDR2 is YNFKEQ. CDR3 nucleotide sequence: TGTGCCAGCAGCCACCCGCGCAGGGGAACAGATACGCAGTATTTT. Encoded protein: CASSHPRRGTDTQYF.

This clone was recorded a few times. The gene calls are TRBV19 and TRBJ2-3; D unclear. This CDR3 is built from 16 residues. CDR1 LNHDA and CDR2 SQIVND come from the germline V gene (reference sequence). Trimming took 4 bases from V and 0 from J, leaving 14 bases between them. The CDR3 nucleotides are TGTGCCAGTAGTACCCTCCCAAGCTGTAGCACAGATACGCAGTATTTT. Protein product: CASSTLPSCSTDTQYF.

This chain uses TRBV7-6 with TRBJ2-1, with 9 nucleotides matching TRBD2. In germline, CDR1 is SGHVS, CDR2 FNYEAQ. CDR3 length equals 19 residues. V lost 1 base and J lost 4; bases outside the gene matches: 14. CDR3 bases: TGTGCCAGCAGCTTAGAGGGTAGCGGGAGTTGGGGGTCTTACAATGAGCAGTTCTTC. It encodes CASSLEGSGSWGSYNEQFF.

This clone was recorded only once. This CDR3 reads CASSQDQGEEQYF. The DNA of the CDR3 is TGCGCCAGCAGCCAAGATCAAGGGGAAGAGCAGTACTTC. The chain uses TRBV4-3 and TRBJ2-7; TRBD1 might be the D (5 bases). The germline gives CDR1 LGHNA, CDR2 YSLEER. Between the trimmed V and J ends, which lost 0 bases and 7 bases, there was a span of 10 bases. The CDR3 spans 13 residues.

To note about this clone: The sample contains more than one DNA sequence encoding this CDR3. The chain combines TRBV27 with TRBJ2-1; TRBD2 agrees at 12 bases. J gave up 13 bases and V 8 bases, and 6 bases lay outside the gene matches. CDR3 length: 12 amino acids. The germline V gene has CDR1 MNHEY and CDR2 SMNVEV (reference sequence). CDR3 loop: CASDRLAGDQFF. The CDR3 bases are TGTGCCAGCGACCGACTAGCGGGAGACCAGTTCTTC.

The CDR3 bases are TGTGCCTGGAGTGTAATTATGCCGAGGGAGACAGGGGGCATCGTGAACACTGAAGCTTTCTTT. Encoded protein: CAWSVIMPRETGGIVNTEAFF. The chain is built from TRBV30 and TRBJ1-1; 10 positions match TRBD1. The germline CDR1 and CDR2 sequences are GTSNPN and SVGIG (reference sequence). J gave up 0 bases and V 0 bases, and 19 bases lay outside the gene matches. This CDR3 has 21 residues.

This chain connects TRBV27 to TRBJ2-7; 11 nucleotides line up with TRBD2. V was clipped by 6 bases and J by 1 base; unmatched bases: 11. CDR1 is MNHEY, CDR2 SMNVEV, per germline (reference sequence). The CDR3 has 17 amino acids. The CDR3 bases are TGTGCCAGCAGGGGGACACCCGGGACTAGCGGTTCCTACGAGCAGTACTTC. Its translation is CASRGTPGTSGSYEQYF.

This chain links TRBV6-5 with TRBJ2-5, with D tentatively TRBD2 (5 bases). This CDR3 has 15 amino acids. From germline, CDR1 is MNHEY and CDR2 SVGAGI. V lost 6 bases and J lost 5, with 19 bases in between. CDR3 nucleotide sequence: TGTGCCAGCAGGACATATACGAGGTGGGAGGAGACCCAGTACTTC. Protein: CASRTYTRWEETQYF.

J is TRBJ1-5 and V is TRBV4-3, with TRBD1 matching 7 bases. Germline trimming cut 0 bases from V and 4 bases from J; bases unmatched to any gene: 15. The CDR3 contains 19 residues. CDR1 is LGHNA, CDR2 YSLEER, per germline. Here the CDR3 reads CASSQDISPSAGGNQPQHF. Here the CDR3 DNA reads TGCGCCAGCAGCCAAGATATCAGTCCTTCGGCAGGGGGGAATCAGCCCCAGCATTTT.

This chain links TRBV9 with TRBJ2-1; 10 nucleotides align to TRBD2. Germline CDR1 is SGDLS and CDR2 is YYNGEE. Trimming at V came to 4 bases and at J to 4 bases, leaving 8 bases not matched to a gene. This CDR3 has 16 residues. The CDR3 region is CASSFRLAGDYNEQFF. CDR3 DNA: TGTGCCAGCAGCTTCCGTCTAGCGGGAGATTACAATGAGCAGTTCTTC. The full variable domain, in which reference TRBV9 and TRBJ2-1 provide the parts outside the CDR3, is DSGVTQTPKHLITATGQRVTLRCSPRSGDLSVYWYQQSLDQGLQFLIQYYNGEERAKGNILERFSAQQFPDLHSELNLSSLELGDSALYFCASSFRLAGDYNEQFFGPGTRLTVL.

V usage is TRBV18 and J usage is TRBJ2-7; 7 bases are shared with TRBD2. CDR1 and CDR2 (germline): KGHSH, LQKENI. V was clipped by 3 bases and J by 5 bases; unmatched bases: 16. The CDR3 has 17 residues. The CDR3 reads CASSPRVAREDRNEQYF. CDR3 nucleotide sequence: TGTGCCAGCTCACCCCGCGTGGCCCGGGAGGATAGGAACGAGCAGTACTTC. Together with reference TRBV18 and TRBJ2-7, the CDR3 gives the full variable domain: NAGVMQNPRHLVRRRGQEARLRCSPMKGHSHVYWYRQLPEEGLKFMVYLQKENIIDESGMPKERFSAEFPKEGPSILRIQQVVRGDSAAYFCASSPRVAREDRNEQYFGPGTRLTVT.

The CDR3 DNA reads TGTGCCAGCAGCGGGATGAGTTGGGACATCTCTTCTTCGGACTATGGCTACACCTTC. It yields the protein CASSGMSWDISSSDYGYTF. V is TRBV5-6 and J is TRBJ1-2, with D perhaps matching TRBD1 (6 bases). V shed 4 bases and J shed 3 bases, with 28 bases lying between them. Germline V gene sequence: CDR1 SGHDT, CDR2 YYEEEE. This CDR3 region has 19 residues.

This chain joins TRBV7-9 and TRBJ2-7, with a tentative D call TRBD1 (6 bases). V shed 4 bases and J shed 4 bases, with 20 bases lying between them. This CDR3 has 16 amino acids. The germline V gene encodes CDR1 SEHNR and CDR2 FQNEAQ (reference sequence). The CDR3 region has the DNA TGTGCCAGCAGCTACCGGGACACAAGGGACGAATACGAGCAGTACTTC. It yields the protein CASSYRDTRDEYEQYF.

This chain joins TRBV7-9 and TRBJ1-5, with D possibly matching TRBD1 (5 bases). The CDR3 totals 15 residues. Trimming removed 1 base at V and 7 bases at J, with 14 bases between. Germline V gene data show CDR1 as SEHNR and CDR2 as FQNEAQ (reference sequence). The CDR3 spells CASSLGQGVGQPQHF. CDR3 nucleotide sequence: TGTGCCAGCAGCTTAGGGCAGGGTGTAGGGCAGCCCCAGCATTTT.